A selection of T cell receptor beta chains follows, all from one sample in a study of T-cell memory formation after mild COVID-19. MiXCR was run by TCRdb on the 5' RACE reads, yielding one entry per CDR3 protein. The sample contains about 430,000 distinct CDR3 sequences, 20% to 25% of which appear only once. Sequencing input: PBMCs or a T cell subset sorted from them (not recorded which). These receptors all come from an adult woman who had mild COVID-19 (a few samples of this study predate the infection). Cell type and time point are not known. Each CDR3 is given with its conserved first and last residue. The order of the fields is J gene, D gene, clone size, V gene, CDR3 protein, CDR3 DNA. A D gene is named only where the DNA matches it firmly. Where a row states a size, it is once, few, many or the class of an expanded clone; other rows omit it.

>TRBJ1-4|TRBD1|NA|TRBV12-3/TRBV12-4
CASTKFGTGNEKLFF
TGTGCCAGCACCAAATTCGGGACAGGGAACGAAAAACTGTTTTTT
>TRBJ1-2|NA|few|TRBV29-1
CSVGGVSYGYTF
TGCAGCGTTGGTGGAGTAAGCTATGGCTACACCTTC
>TRBJ2-5|TRBD1|NA|TRBV27
CASSWDRTRQETQYF
TGTGCCAGCAGTTGGGACAGAACTCGCCAAGAGACCCAGTACTTC
>TRBJ1-5|TRBD1|NA|TRBV7-6
CASGTGRYQPQHF
TGTGCCAGCGGGACAGGTAGATATCAGCCCCAGCATTTT
>TRBJ2-3|NA|few|TRBV6-1
CASYGTSTDTQYF
TGTGCCAGCTATGGTACTAGCACAGATACGCAGTATTTT
>TRBJ1-1|NA|NA|TRBV11-1
CASSLAAPGSTEAFF
TGTGCCAGCAGCTTAGCAGCACCGGGGTCCACTGAAGCTTTCTTT
>TRBJ1-2|NA|few|TRBV6-2/TRBV6-3
CASSFDRSYGYTF
TGTGCCAGCAGCTTCGACAGAAGCTATGGCTACACCTTC
>TRBJ2-2|TRBD2|many|TRBV5-1
CASSSGTTTGELFF
TGCGCCAGCAGCTCCGGGACTACCACCGGGGAGCTGTTTTTT
>TRBJ2-2|NA|NA|TRBV6-5
CASRSLPRAGELFF
TGTGCCAGCAGAAGCTTACCGAGGGCCGGGGAGCTGTTTTTT
>TRBJ2-6|TRBD1|NA|TRBV7-9
CASSPRQGAQAGANVLTF
TGTGCCAGCAGCCCCAGACAGGGGGCGCAAGCTGGGGCCAACGTCCTGACTTTC
>TRBJ2-3|TRBD1|many|TRBV7-3
CASSGDSQTDTQYF
TGTGCCAGCAGCGGGGACAGTCAAACAGATACGCAGTATTTT
>TRBJ1-2|TRBD1|NA|TRBV7-9
CASSDRDRDFYGYTF
TGTGCCAGCTCCGACCGGGACAGGGACTTCTATGGCTACACCTTC
>TRBJ1-2|NA|NA|TRBV12-3/TRBV12-4
CASSFPRLNGYTF
TGTGCCAGCAGTTTCCCCAGGCTCAATGGCTACACCTTC